The following is a T cell receptor beta chain sequence with its context. Its antigen is still unknown. Only in-frame clones appear in the TCRdb table, and some are missing; sequencing was by immunoSEQ multiplex PCR. The sample lists more than 95,000 clones, about 89% occurring once. CDR1 and CDR2 (germline): SGHTA, FQGNSA. V gave up 1 base and J gave up 0 bases; unmatched junction bases: 3. CDR3 length: 15 residues. The entry originates in a study of T cell responses to AZD1222 COVID-19 vaccine. Study-wide findings and caveats: Scientists sampled the repertoires only once the peak T cell response had passed.

The TCR comes from an adult in good health. The gene calls are TRBV7-2 and TRBJ2-7, with 7 bases that match TRBD1. The specimen was peripheral blood, collected on day 0 of AZD1222 vaccination. This CDR3 is CASSLEGQVSYEQYF. In DNA, the CDR3 is TGTGCCAGCAGCTTAGAAGGACAGGTCTCCTACGAGCAGTACTTC.